This T cell receptor (beta chain) comes out of a study of T cells in Graves' hyperthyroidism and ophthalmopathy. General study points: Ophthalmopathy prediction by the model preceded onset by a median approximately 6.1 months.

The CDR3 totals 14 residues. The ends were cut back, 0 bases at V and 8 bases at J, with 10 bases in the middle. CDR1 MGHRA and CDR2 YSYEKL come from the germline V gene. Authors of the study amplified TCR beta CDR3 regions from RNA transcripts. Primed by the HTBI set, a first-round RT-PCR was run on the TCR CDR3. TCRdb re-analysed the multiplex PCR reads in MiXCR, keeping a single row per CDR3 protein. The sample shows 530,000 or so distinct CDR3 sequences, more than 45% of them seen only once. Diagnosing involved the use of clinical symptoms, serum thyroxine and TRAb, thyroid ultrasound and orbital computed tomography. Worth noting for this clonotype: Its target is unknown.

This chain connects TRBV4-1 to TRBJ1-4, with D unclear. This TCR was sampled from a young woman with Graves' hyperthyroidism. The sample taken for sequencing was peripheral blood or thyroid tissue (not recorded which). The CDR3 region is CASSQDGPWEKLFF. The DNA of the CDR3 is TGCGCCAGCAGCCAAGATGGACCCTGGGAAAAACTGTTTTTT.